These 14 T cell receptor beta chains originate from one sample sequenced in a study of T cells expressing NK-cell markers. TCRdb reprocessed the 5' RACE reads, with one entry per CDR3 protein and no DNA. Its table records about 260,000 distinct CDR3 sequences. Sequencing was done on a sample of blood T cells: a sorted CD56 or NKG2C T cell subset, CD4+ or CD8+ T cells, or bulk PBMC T cells (not recorded which). The source is a man between 18 and 29 years old in good health.

This rearrangement joins TRBV19 to TRBJ2-2; TCRdb's assignment of TRBD1 cannot be checked, as there is no DNA. Per the germline V gene, CDR1 is LNHDA and CDR2 is SQIVND (reference sequence). The length of the CDR3 is 19 residues. The CDR3 sequence: CASSIPGGQGFANTGELFF.

The chain has TRBV12-3 or TRBV12-4 and TRBJ2-7. The CDR3 length is 12 residues. The CDR3 region is CASSQSGYEQYF.

The chain couples TRBV10-3 to TRBJ2-7; checking the TCRdb D call of TRBD1 is not possible without DNA. Germline V gene sequence: CDR1 ENHRY, CDR2 SYGVKD. The CDR3 runs to 14 residues. This CDR3 is CASGRGTGEGEQYF.

The chain couples TRBV29-1 to TRBJ2-2. This CDR3 is 17 amino acids long. Germline CDR1 is SQVTM and CDR2 is ANQGSEA. CDR3: CSVPKSFGSTQTGELFF.

This chain joins TRBV29-1 and TRBJ2-1; as DNA is missing, the TRBD1 call by TCRdb cannot be tested. Germline assignment: CDR1 SQVTM and CDR2 ANQGSEA. This CDR3 contains 19 residues. CDR3 protein: CSVDSLSLAETFSYNEQFF.

The chain joins TRBV5-1 to TRBJ2-7. Looked up from germline, CDR1 is SGHRS and CDR2 is YFSETQ. The CDR3 runs to 15 residues. The CDR3 region is CASSLGHQSSYEQYF.

The chain carries TRBV12-3 or TRBV12-4 and TRBJ2-5; TCRdb designates TRBD1, a call that cannot be tested without DNA. The CDR3 is 14 residues long. CDR3 sequence: CASGLTGGMETQYF.

This rearrangement joins TRBV5-1 to TRBJ2-7. CDR1 is SGHRS, CDR2 YFSETQ, per germline. CDR3 length: 15 residues. CDR3 sequence reads: CASSLGLGSSYEQYF.

The chain links TRBV2 to TRBJ2-3; TCRdb picks TRBD2, but there is no DNA to check that call. CDR1 and CDR2 (germline): SNHLY, FYNNEI. This CDR3 has 15 residues. CDR3: CASREGLVGTDTQYF.

The V call is TRBV27, the J call TRBJ2-1; absent DNA, TCRdb's TRBD2 call cannot be checked. The CDR3 sequence is 14 residues long. CDR1 and CDR2 from the germline V gene are MNHEY and SMNVEV (reference sequence). CDR3 loop: CASSLEDPFNEQFF.

The chain couples TRBV11-2 to TRBJ2-3; absent DNA, TCRdb's TRBD1 call cannot be checked. CDR1 SGHAT and CDR2 FQNNGV come from the germline V gene. This CDR3 comprises 17 residues. CDR3 protein: CASSLEEAGSGTDTQYF.

The V call is TRBV27, the J call TRBJ1-1; absent DNA, TCRdb's TRBD1 call cannot be checked. Germline V lookup: CDR1 MNHEY, CDR2 SMNVEV (reference sequence). The CDR3 extends over 17 amino acids. CDR3: CASSRHGTYARNTEAFF.

The chain joins TRBV7-9 to TRBJ1-3; TCRdb picks TRBD1, but there is no DNA to check that call. The CDR3 sequence is 13 residues long. Germline V gives CDR1 SEHNR, CDR2 FQNEAQ (reference sequence). CDR3 amino acids: CASSWTVRNTIYF. The full variable domain, completed using reference TRBV7-9 and TRBJ1-3, is DTGVSQNPRHKITKRGQNVTFRCDPISEHNRLYWYRQTLGQGPEFLTYFQNEAQLEKSRLLSDRFSAERPKGSFSTLEIQRTEQGDSAMYLCASSWTVRNTIYFGEGSWLTVV.

The chain combines TRBV12-3 or TRBV12-4 with TRBJ2-3; TCRdb names TRBD2, which stays unverified in the absence of DNA. The CDR3 spans 14 residues. This CDR3 is CATDREGHVDTQYF.